This T cell receptor beta chain was captured by sequencing in a study of blood T cell repertoires in COVID-19. Study-level background: Material from acute and convalescent COVID-19 was sourced from the United States, Italy and Spain. Sample material is recorded as cDNA or gDNA derived from T cells, B-cell-depleted T cells, or PBMCs.

Per the study methods: Estimation of nucleated cell counts relied on the amplification of reference gene primers. Some clones are missing from TCRdb's copy, which holds only in-frame ones; the method was immunoSEQ multiplex PCR. V and J calls and clone size follow that table, whereas D and trimming were derived from the DNA. The sample records about 240,000 clones, over 80% being singletons. V was shortened by 8 bases and J by 2 bases, with 12 bases between the two germline ends. The germline gives CDR1 LNHDA, CDR2 SQIVND (reference sequence). The CDR3 consists of 13 residues. This TCR came from a man between 25 and 39 years old who had recovered from COVID-19. The V and J genes are TRBV19 and TRBJ2-5; D is perhaps TRBD2 (5 bases). The sample comprised peripheral blood. The CDR3 sequence is CASRPGSQETQYF. Here the CDR3 DNA reads TGTGCCAGTCGACCGGGGTCTCAAGAGACCCAGTACTTC.